This T cell receptor (beta chain) was identified during a study of blood T cells in healthy people across ages. Findings of the study overall: More naive CD4+ cells and higher diversity were found in long-lived than in aged donors.

A second PCR, run for 7 to 11 cycles, used a sample-barcoded 5' primer plus a J-beta primer mix. Every single cDNA molecule received a tag from a template-switch adaptor with 12 random nucleotides. Via MiXCR, TCRdb re-called the 5' RACE reads, giving one row per CDR3 protein. The sample consists of roughly 1.5 million distinct CDR3 sequences, about 42% of them appearing once. Comment on this clonotype: Antigen specificity is unknown.

J lost 9 bases, V lost 2 bases, and 4 bases had no gene match. CDR3 length equals 13 residues. CDR1 LGHDT and CDR2 YNNKEL come from the germline V gene (reference sequence). The sequence was obtained from a woman between 18 and 29 years old in good health. Material for sequencing was blood. The chain employs TRBV3-1 and TRBJ1-5; 7 bases are shared with TRBD1. The CDR3 loop reads CASSQNRDRPQHF. The CDR3 coding sequence is TGTGCCAGCAGCCAAAATCGGGACAGGCCCCAGCATTTT.